This T cell receptor beta chain stems from a study of cytomegalovirus exposure and HLA in healthy donors. General study points: In vitro data verified a few CMV-associated chains as specific for CMV antigens.

This clone was counted between two and nine times. The antigen remains unidentified. The study ran its PCR with 60 Vbeta and 13 Jbeta primers. The data were produced by immunoSEQ multiplex PCR, yet TCRdb's version contains in-frame clones alone and is incomplete. The sample lists about 130,000 clones, about 61% occurring once. The CDR3 runs to 15 residues. CDR1 is PRHDT and CDR2 is FYEKMQ in the germline V gene (reference sequence). V was trimmed by 2 bases and J by 6 bases, leaving 17 bases between them. The sample taken for sequencing was PBMCs. This clonotype was obtained from a woman aged 35 to 49 in good health and CMV-seronegative. The J gene is TRBJ2-7, the V gene TRBV13; perhaps TRBD2 as D (5 bases). The CDR3 is CASSLPDRARGEQYF. The CDR3 nucleotides are TGTGCCAGCAGCTTACCGGACCGAGCTCGGGGCGAGCAGTACTTC.